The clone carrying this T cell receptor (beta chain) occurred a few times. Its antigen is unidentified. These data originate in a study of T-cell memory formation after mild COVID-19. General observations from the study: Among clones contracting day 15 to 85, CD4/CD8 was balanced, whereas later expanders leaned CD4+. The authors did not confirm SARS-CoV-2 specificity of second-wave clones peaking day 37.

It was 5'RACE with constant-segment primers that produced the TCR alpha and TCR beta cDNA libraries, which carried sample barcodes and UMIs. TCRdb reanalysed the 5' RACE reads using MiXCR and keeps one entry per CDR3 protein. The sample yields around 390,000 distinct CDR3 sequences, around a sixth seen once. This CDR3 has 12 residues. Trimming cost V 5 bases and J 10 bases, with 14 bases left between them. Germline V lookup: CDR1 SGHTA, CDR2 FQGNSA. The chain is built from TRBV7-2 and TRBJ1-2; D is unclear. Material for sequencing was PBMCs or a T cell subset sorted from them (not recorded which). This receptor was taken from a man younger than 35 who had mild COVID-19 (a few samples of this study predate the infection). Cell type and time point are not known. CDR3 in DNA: TGTGCCAGCAGCATCTACCGGACGGTCTACACCTTC. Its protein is CASSIYRTVYTF.